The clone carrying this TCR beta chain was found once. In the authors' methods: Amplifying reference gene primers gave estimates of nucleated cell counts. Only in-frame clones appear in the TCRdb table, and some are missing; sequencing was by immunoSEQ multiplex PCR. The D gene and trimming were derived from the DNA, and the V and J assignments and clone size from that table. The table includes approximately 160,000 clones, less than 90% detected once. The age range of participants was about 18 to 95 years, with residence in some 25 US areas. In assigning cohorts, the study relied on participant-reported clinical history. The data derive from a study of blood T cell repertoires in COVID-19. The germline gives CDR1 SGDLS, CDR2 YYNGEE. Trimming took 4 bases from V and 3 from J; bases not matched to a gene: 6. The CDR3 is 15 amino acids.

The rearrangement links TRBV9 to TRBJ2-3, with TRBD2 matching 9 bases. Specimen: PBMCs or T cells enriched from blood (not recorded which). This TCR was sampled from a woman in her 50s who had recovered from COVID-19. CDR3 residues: CASSYAGGQTDTQYF. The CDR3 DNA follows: TGTGCCAGCAGCTACGCGGGGGGGCAGACAGATACGCAGTATTTT.